This is a list of T cell receptor beta chains from one sample in a study of CD8 T cells in ankylosing spondylitis. MiXCR, applied by TCRdb to the 5' RACE reads, yields one record per CDR3 protein. The sample includes about 140,000 distinct CDR3 sequences, approximately 32% of them seen just once. The sample comprised synovial fluid, either unsorted or a sorted T cell fraction (not recorded which). Source of these receptors: a male donor with ankylosing spondylitis. Each CDR3 is given with its conserved first and last residue. D genes are given only for firm matches. Clone size is shown for a subset of rows, as once, few, many or a class of expanded clone.

v_call,clone_size,j_call,d_call,cdr3_aa,cdr3_nt
TRBV5-5,.,TRBJ2-5,TRBD2,CASSGGLAGPPNQETQYF,TGTGCCAGCAGCGGGGGACTAGCGGGACCTCCGAATCAAGAGACCCAGTACTTC
TRBV6-1,few,TRBJ1-5,TRBD1,CASSTTGGTNQPQHF,TGTGCCAGCAGTACCACAGGGGGCACCAATCAGCCCCAGCATTTT
TRBV7-9,many,TRBJ1-1,TRBD1,CASSLDKGANEAFF,TGTGCCAGCAGCTTAGACAAGGGGGCAAATGAAGCTTTCTTT
TRBV9,few,TRBJ2-1,.,CASSVEGPVSDEQFF,TGTGCCAGCAGCGTAGAAGGGCCGGTCTCCGATGAGCAGTTCTTC
TRBV29-1,.,TRBJ2-2,.,CSVGLSNTGELFF,TGCAGCGTTGGCTTATCGAACACCGGGGAGCTGTTTTTT
TRBV6-1,few,TRBJ1-4,TRBD1,CARTLQGAFEKLFF,TGTGCCAGGACGCTACAGGGGGCCTTTGAAAAACTGTTTTTT
TRBV5-1,many,TRBJ2-7,.,CASPRGGSYEQYF,TGCGCCAGCCCCCGAGGGGGCTCCTACGAGCAGTACTTC
TRBV7-2,many,TRBJ2-1,.,CASSSEDWGFSYNEQFF,TGTGCCAGCAGCTCGGAAGATTGGGGGTTCTCCTACAATGAGCAGTTCTTC
TRBV20-1,few,TRBJ2-7,.,CSARLQGLPFYEQYF,TGCAGTGCGAGACTACAGGGCCTCCCGTTCTACGAGCAGTACTTC
TRBV29-1,medium-sized,TRBJ2-3,.,CSVVGPPDTQYF,TGCAGCGTTGTGGGTCCCCCAGATACGCAGTATTTT
TRBV6-2/TRBV6-3,.,TRBJ2-2,.,CASRRTPNTGELFF,TGTGCCAGCAGAAGGACTCCGAACACCGGGGAGCTGTTTTTT
TRBV28,many,TRBJ2-7,.,CASSSARRYEQYF,TGTGCCAGCAGCTCGGCGAGGCGGTACGAGCAGTACTTC
TRBV12-3/TRBV12-4,.,TRBJ2-1,TRBD2,CASRPRQGILAGVDYNEQFF,TGTGCCAGCAGACCTCGACAAGGAATCCTAGCGGGAGTGGACTACAATGAGCAGTTCTTC
TRBV30,.,TRBJ1-2,.,CAWSVGGRYGYTF,TGTGCCTGGAGTGTAGGTGGGAGATATGGCTACACCTTC
TRBV7-8,.,TRBJ2-3,.,CASSLAYSTDTQYF,TGTGCCAGCAGCTTAGCCTATAGCACAGATACGCAGTATTTT
TRBV11-2,few,TRBJ2-1,TRBD2,CASSLVAGGNPSYNEQFF,TGTGCCAGCAGCTTGGTAGCGGGGGGAAACCCCTCCTACAATGAGCAGTTCTTC
TRBV5-5,few,TRBJ1-1,.,CASSSGPWWDTEAFF,TGTGCCAGTTCATCAGGGCCATGGTGGGACACTGAAGCTTTCTTT
TRBV9,many,TRBJ2-7,TRBD1,CASSSRGGSTYEQYF,TGTGCCAGCAGCTCGAGAGGGGGCTCTACCTACGAGCAGTACTTC
TRBV19,.,TRBJ1-4,TRBD1,CASSGAPGQGGKLFF,TGTGCCAGTAGTGGGGCACCGGGACAGGGCGGAAAACTGTTTTTT
TRBV21-1,few,TRBJ2-7,.,CASTRADEQYF,TGTGCCAGCACCCGGGCCGACGAGCAGTACTTC
TRBV15,many,TRBJ2-3,.,CATSRVSHSTDTQYF,TGTGCCACCAGCAGAGTCTCCCATAGCACAGATACGCAGTATTTT
TRBV20-1,.,TRBJ2-1,.,CSARFGSGDEQFF,TGCAGTGCTAGATTCGGCAGTGGAGATGAGCAGTTCTTC
TRBV6-5,.,TRBJ1-1,.,CASSYSTGLALEAFF,TGTGCCAGCAGTTACTCGACGGGACTCGCCTTAGAAGCTTTCTTT
TRBV12-3/TRBV12-4,.,TRBJ2-5,TRBD2,CASSRTSGAKETQYF,TGTGCCAGCAGCCGGACTAGCGGGGCAAAAGAGACCCAGTACTTC
TRBV28,.,TRBJ1-2,.,CASRLDTGYTF,TGTGCCAGCAGGCTGGACACGGGCTACACCTTC
TRBV3-1,.,TRBJ1-1,.,CASSQGPGPLNTEAFF,TGTGCCAGCAGCCAGGGACCGGGACCCTTGAACACTGAAGCTTTCTTT
TRBV4-1,many,TRBJ2-1,TRBD2,CASSQDGTTRGNEQFF,TGCGCCAGCAGCCAAGACGGGACTACGAGAGGCAATGAGCAGTTCTTC
TRBV7-2,few,TRBJ2-1,TRBD2,CASSSGTSIHEQFF,TGTGCCAGCAGCTCCGGGACTAGCATCCATGAGCAGTTCTTC
TRBV10-3,.,TRBJ1-3,TRBD1,CAISETGVSGNTIYF,TGTGCCATCAGTGAGACAGGGGTTTCCGGAAACACCATATATTTT
TRBV12-3/TRBV12-4,.,TRBJ1-1,.,CASRGHRELNTEAFF,TGTGCCAGCAGAGGCCACAGGGAACTGAACACTGAAGCTTTCTTT
TRBV7-2,once,TRBJ2-3,TRBD2,CASSLVAGAHRPQYF,TGTGCCAGCAGCTTAGTAGCGGGAGCCCATCGGCCGCAGTATTTT
TRBV7-9,.,TRBJ1-6,.,CASSLRANSPLHF,TGTGCCAGCAGCTTAAGGGCCAATTCACCCCTCCACTTT
TRBV27,many,TRBJ2-2,.,CASSFAIKNTGELFF,TGTGCCAGCAGTTTCGCTATCAAGAACACCGGGGAGCTGTTTTTT
TRBV2,.,TRBJ1-5,.,CASSEMGLSNQPQHF,TGTGCCAGCAGTGAAATGGGGCTGAGCAATCAGCCCCAGCATTTT
TRBV27,.,TRBJ2-6,TRBD1,CASSIYTGAGANVLTF,TGTGCCAGCAGTATATATACAGGGGCTGGGGCCAACGTCCTGACTTTC
TRBV27,few,TRBJ2-1,TRBD2,CASSSYIAGGKYEQFF,TGTGCCAGCAGTTCTTACATAGCGGGAGGCAAGTATGAGCAGTTCTTC
TRBV20-1,.,TRBJ2-7,TRBD2,CSATLAGLYEQYF,TGCAGTGCTACCCTAGCGGGGCTCTACGAGCAGTACTTC
TRBV7-9,few,TRBJ1-2,.,CASSLAGQYYGYTF,TGTGCCAGCAGCTTAGCAGGACAGTACTATGGCTACACCTTC
TRBV12-3/TRBV12-4,.,TRBJ2-5,TRBD2,CASSLAGLAETQYF,TGTGCCAGCAGTTTAGCAGGACTAGCCGAGACCCAGTACTTC
TRBV3-1,few,TRBJ1-4,TRBD1,CASSQAGQVNEKLFF,TGTGCCAGCAGCCAAGCGGGACAGGTTAATGAAAAACTGTTTTTT
TRBV20-1,few,TRBJ2-4,.,CSASGVRGEDKNIQYF,TGCAGTGCTAGTGGAGTACGGGGCGAGGACAAAAACATTCAGTACTTC
TRBV15,few,TRBJ1-5,.,CATSRDRAGAPYSNQPQHF,TGTGCCACCAGCAGAGATCGAGCAGGCGCACCTTATAGCAATCAGCCCCAGCATTTT
TRBV28,.,TRBJ1-1,.,CASSFPLAATEAFF,TGTGCCAGCAGTTTTCCCCTGGCGGCCACTGAAGCTTTCTTT
TRBV6-2/TRBV6-3,.,TRBJ2-1,.,CASRPGGGFHEQFF,TGTGCCAGCAGACCCGGGGGCGGGTTTCATGAGCAGTTCTTC
TRBV7-8,few,TRBJ2-5,TRBD1,CASIPIGGQGAETQYF,TGTGCCAGCATTCCCATTGGGGGACAGGGGGCAGAGACCCAGTACTTC
TRBV20-1,.,TRBJ2-3,TRBD2,CSASLLLAGQSTDTQYF,TGCAGTGCTAGTCTCCTACTAGCGGGACAAAGCACAGATACGCAGTATTTT
TRBV10-3,.,TRBJ1-6,TRBD1,CATTEQGAGDSPLHF,TGTGCCACCACCGAACAGGGGGCTGGGGATTCACCCCTCCACTTT
TRBV18,many,TRBJ2-3,TRBD2,CASEDLADSTDTQYF,TGTGCCAGCGAGGACCTAGCGGATAGCACAGATACGCAGTATTTT
TRBV20-1,.,TRBJ2-2,TRBD2,CSAPRTSGSPGELFF,TGCAGTGCCCCAAGGACTAGCGGGAGCCCCGGGGAGCTGTTTTTT
TRBV7-6,.,TRBJ1-6,TRBD1,CASSQPRGHLHF,TGTGCCAGCAGCCAGCCCAGGGGGCACCTCCACTTT
TRBV30,.,TRBJ1-1,.,CAWSRLGITEAFF,TGTGCCTGGAGTCGCTTGGGGATTACTGAAGCTTTCTTT
TRBV12-3/TRBV12-4,few,TRBJ2-7,.,CASSFSPVLYEQYF,TGTGCCAGCAGTTTCAGCCCGGTGCTCTACGAGCAGTACTTC
TRBV5-1,.,TRBJ1-1,.,CASSFERSMNTEAFF,TGCGCCAGCAGCTTCGAGCGATCCATGAACACTGAAGCTTTCTTT
TRBV7-3,few,TRBJ2-2,.,CASSLGSDNTGELFF,TGTGCCAGCAGCTTAGGAAGCGACAACACCGGGGAGCTGTTTTTT